This entry features one TCR beta chain sequence. The target antigen is unknown. This sample stems from a study of cytomegalovirus exposure and HLA in healthy donors. Study findings and constraints: The authors listed 164 TCR beta chains as cytomegalovirus-associated.

This PCR relied on a set of 60 Vbeta primers and 13 Jbeta primers. The method was immunoSEQ multiplex PCR; TCRdb's version includes in-frame clones alone and lacks a portion of them. Of about 150,000 clones in the sample, roughly 80% were seen once. The CDR3 contains 15 residues. V dropped 0 bases and J dropped 4 bases, with 13 bases sitting between them. Germline loops: CDR1 SGDLS, CDR2 YYNGEE. The rearrangement uses TRBV9 and TRBJ2-5; D is ambiguous. Sequencing input: PBMCs. The receptor comes from a male donor in good health and CMV-seropositive. CDR3 residues: CASSVGSTARETQYF. In DNA form, the CDR3 reads TGTGCCAGCAGCGTAGGTAGTACAGCACGAGAGACCCAGTACTTC.